The clone carrying this T cell receptor beta chain was counted between two and nine times. In the study's own analysis: Amplified reference gene primers provided the basis for estimating nucleated cell counts. Measured with immunoSEQ multiplex PCR; TCRdb has only the in-frame clones, and not every one. V and J calls and clone size are those listed in that table; D and trimming were worked out from the DNA. The table shows 150,000 to 200,000 clones, with over 75% occurring only once. The germline V gene encodes CDR1 SGHAT and CDR2 FQDESV (reference sequence). Unmatched junction bases numbered 11, after V lost 3 bases and J lost 4 bases. CDR3 size: 16 residues. These data belong to a study of blood T cell repertoires in COVID-19. Whole-study context: Sites in the United States, Italy and Spain provided acute and convalescent COVID-19 samples. The cDNA or gDNA used as material had been derived from T cells, B-cell-depleted T cells, or PBMCs.

Sequencing used peripheral blood. The receptor was derived from a human donor with active or convalescent COVID-19. The donor label of this sample is uncertain. The chain couples TRBV11-1 to TRBJ1-1, with TRBD1 matching 7 bases. The CDR3 sequence: CASSFPAGGRATEAFF. DNA for the CDR3: TGTGCCAGCAGCTTTCCAGCAGGGGGGAGAGCCACTGAAGCTTTCTTT.